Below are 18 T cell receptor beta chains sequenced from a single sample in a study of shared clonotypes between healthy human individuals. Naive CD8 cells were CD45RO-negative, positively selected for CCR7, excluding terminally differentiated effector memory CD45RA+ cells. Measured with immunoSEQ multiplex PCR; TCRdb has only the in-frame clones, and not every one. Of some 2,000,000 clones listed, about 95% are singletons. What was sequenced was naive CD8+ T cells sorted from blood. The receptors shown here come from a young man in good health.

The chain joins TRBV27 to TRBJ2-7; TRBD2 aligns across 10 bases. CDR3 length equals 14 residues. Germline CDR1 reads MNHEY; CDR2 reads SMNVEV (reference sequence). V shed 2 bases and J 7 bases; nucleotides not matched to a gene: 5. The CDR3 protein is CASSLLAGVREQYF. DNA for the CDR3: TGTGCCAGCAGTTTACTAGCGGGAGTTCGAGAGCAGTACTTC.

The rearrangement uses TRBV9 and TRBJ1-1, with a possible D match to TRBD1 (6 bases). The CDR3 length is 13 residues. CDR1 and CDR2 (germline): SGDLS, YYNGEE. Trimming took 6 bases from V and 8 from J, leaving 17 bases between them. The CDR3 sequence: CASNFEGGIEAFF. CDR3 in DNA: TGTGCCAGCAACTTCGAAGGGGGAATCGAAGCTTTCTTT.

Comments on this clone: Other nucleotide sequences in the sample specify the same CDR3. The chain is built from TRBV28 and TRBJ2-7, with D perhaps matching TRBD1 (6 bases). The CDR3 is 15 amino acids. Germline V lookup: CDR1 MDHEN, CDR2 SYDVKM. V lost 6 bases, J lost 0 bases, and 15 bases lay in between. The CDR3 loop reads CASSPYRAPSYEQYF. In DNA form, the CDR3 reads TGTGCCAGCAGCCCGTACAGGGCGCCCTCCTACGAGCAGTACTTC. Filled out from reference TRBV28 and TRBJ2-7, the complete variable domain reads DVKVTQSSRYLVKRTGEKVFLECVQDMDHENMFWYRQDPGLGLRLIYFSYDVKMKEKGDIPEGYSVSREKKERFSLILESASTNQTSMYLCASSPYRAPSYEQYFGPGTRLTVT.

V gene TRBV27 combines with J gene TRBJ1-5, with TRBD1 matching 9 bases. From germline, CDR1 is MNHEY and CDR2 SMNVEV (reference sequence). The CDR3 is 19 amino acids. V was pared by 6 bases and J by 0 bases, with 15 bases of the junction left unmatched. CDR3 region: CASRPTTGTGRSSNQPQHF. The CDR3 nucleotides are TGTGCCAGCAGACCAACCACCGGGACAGGGAGGTCTAGCAATCAGCCCCAGCATTTT.

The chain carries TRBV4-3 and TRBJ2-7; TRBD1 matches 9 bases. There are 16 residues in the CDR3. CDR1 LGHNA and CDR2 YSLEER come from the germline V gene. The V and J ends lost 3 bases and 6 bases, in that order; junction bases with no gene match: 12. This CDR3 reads CASSQVLGTGMGEQYF. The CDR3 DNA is TGCGCCAGCAGCCAGGTTTTAGGGACAGGGATGGGCGAGCAGTACTTC.

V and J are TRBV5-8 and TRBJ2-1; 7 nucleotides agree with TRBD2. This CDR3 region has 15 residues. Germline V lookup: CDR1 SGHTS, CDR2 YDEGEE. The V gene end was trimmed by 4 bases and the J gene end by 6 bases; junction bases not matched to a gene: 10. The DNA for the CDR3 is TGTGCCAGCAGCCAGCGGGACGGCTTAAGCAATGAGCAGTTCTTC. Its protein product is CASSQRDGLSNEQFF.

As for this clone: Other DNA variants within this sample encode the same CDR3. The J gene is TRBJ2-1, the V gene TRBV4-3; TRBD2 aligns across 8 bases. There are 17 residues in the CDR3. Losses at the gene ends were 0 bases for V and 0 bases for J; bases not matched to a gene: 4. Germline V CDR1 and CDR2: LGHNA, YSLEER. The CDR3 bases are TGCGCCAGCAGCCAAGAGGTAGCGGGGAGCTCCTACAATGAGCAGTTCTTC. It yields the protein CASSQEVAGSSYNEQFF.

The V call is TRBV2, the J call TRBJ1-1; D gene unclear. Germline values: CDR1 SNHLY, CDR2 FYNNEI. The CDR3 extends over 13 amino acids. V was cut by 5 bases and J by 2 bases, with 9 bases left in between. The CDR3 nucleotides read TGTGCCAGCAGTCGTGGACCCAACACTGAAGCTTTCTTT. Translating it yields CASSRGPNTEAFF.

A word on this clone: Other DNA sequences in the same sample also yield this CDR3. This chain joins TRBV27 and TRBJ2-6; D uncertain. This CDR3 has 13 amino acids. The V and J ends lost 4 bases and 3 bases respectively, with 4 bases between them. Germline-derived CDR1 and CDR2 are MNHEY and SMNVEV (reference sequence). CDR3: CASSYSGANVLTF. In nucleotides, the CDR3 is TGTGCCAGCAGTTACAGTGGGGCCAACGTCCTGACTTTC.

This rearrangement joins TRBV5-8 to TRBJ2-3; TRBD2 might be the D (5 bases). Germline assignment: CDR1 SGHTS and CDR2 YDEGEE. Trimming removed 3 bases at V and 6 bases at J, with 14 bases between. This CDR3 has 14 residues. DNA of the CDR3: TGTGCCAGCAGCTGGACTCGACGTGGGGATACGCAGTATTTT. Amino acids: CASSWTRRGDTQYF.

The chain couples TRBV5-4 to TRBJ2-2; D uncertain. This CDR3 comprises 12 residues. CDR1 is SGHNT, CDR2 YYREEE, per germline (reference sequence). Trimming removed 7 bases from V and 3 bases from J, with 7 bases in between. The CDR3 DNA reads TGTGCCAGCGGCCAATACACCGGGGAGCTGTTTTTT. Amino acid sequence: CASGQYTGELFF.

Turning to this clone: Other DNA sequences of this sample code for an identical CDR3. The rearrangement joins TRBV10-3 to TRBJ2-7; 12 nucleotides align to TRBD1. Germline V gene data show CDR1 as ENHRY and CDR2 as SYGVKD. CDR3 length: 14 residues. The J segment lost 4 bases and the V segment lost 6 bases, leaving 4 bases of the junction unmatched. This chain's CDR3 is CAISAGQGAYEQYF. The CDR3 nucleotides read TGTGCCATCAGCGCGGGACAGGGGGCGTACGAGCAGTACTTC.

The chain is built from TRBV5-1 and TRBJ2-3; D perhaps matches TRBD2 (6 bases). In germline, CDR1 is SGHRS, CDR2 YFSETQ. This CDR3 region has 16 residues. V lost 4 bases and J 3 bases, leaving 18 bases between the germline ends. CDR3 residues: CASSTWTISPTDTQYF. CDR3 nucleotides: TGCGCCAGCAGCACTTGGACTATTTCCCCGACAGATACGCAGTATTTT.

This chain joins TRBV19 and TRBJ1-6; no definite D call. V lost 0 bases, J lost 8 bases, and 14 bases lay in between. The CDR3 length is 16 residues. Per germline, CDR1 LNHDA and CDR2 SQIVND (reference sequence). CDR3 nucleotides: TGTGCCAGTAGTATAGATCGTGGTCAGGTCTATTCACCCCTCCACTTT. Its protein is CASSIDRGQVYSPLHF.

CDR3 nucleotides: TGTGCCAGCAGCTTAATGGGGGCCTACGAGCAGTACTTC. It yields the protein CASSLMGAYEQYF. The rearrangement joins TRBV7-9 to TRBJ2-7, with D possibly being TRBD1 or TRBD2 (5 bases each). Trimming cost V 2 bases and J 2 bases, with 7 bases left between them. This CDR3 spans 13 amino acids. Germline loops: CDR1 SEHNR, CDR2 FQNEAQ (reference sequence).

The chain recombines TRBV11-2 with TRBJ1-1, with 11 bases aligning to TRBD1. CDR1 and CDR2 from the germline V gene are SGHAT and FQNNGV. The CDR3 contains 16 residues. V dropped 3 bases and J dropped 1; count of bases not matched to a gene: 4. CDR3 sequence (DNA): TGTGCCAGCAGCTTTGGACAGGGGGCGTGGAACACTGAAGCTTTCTTT. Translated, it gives CASSFGQGAWNTEAFF.

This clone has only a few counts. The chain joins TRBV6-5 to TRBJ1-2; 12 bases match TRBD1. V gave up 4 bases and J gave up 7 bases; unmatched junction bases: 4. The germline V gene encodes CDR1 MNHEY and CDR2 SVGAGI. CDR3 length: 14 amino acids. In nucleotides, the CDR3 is TGTGCCAGCAGTTCGGGACAGGGGGCGGGTGGCTACACCTTC. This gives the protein CASSSGQGAGGYTF.

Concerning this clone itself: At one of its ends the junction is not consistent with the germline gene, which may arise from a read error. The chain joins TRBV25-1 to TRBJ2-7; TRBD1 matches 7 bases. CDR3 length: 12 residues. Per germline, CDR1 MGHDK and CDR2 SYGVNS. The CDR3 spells CASSEYGDSLWF. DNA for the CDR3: TGTGCCAGCAGTGAGTACGGGGACAGCCTCTGGTTC.